The 23 T cell receptor beta chains reported below all come from one sample, sequenced in a study of blood T cell repertoires in COVID-19. The assay was immunoSEQ multiplex PCR, and TCRdb's table has in-frame clones only and misses some. The table includes approximately 170,000 clones, 86% detected once. Sequencing input: peripheral blood. The receptor source for this set is a woman aged 55-69 years with COVID-19, enrolled during active disease.

This clone showed up just once. This chain connects TRBV7-9 to TRBJ2-5, with 9 bases lining up with TRBD2. The length of the CDR3 is 14 residues. The germline gives CDR1 SEHNR, CDR2 FQNEAQ (reference sequence). Trimming took 3 bases from V and 5 from J; bases not matched to a gene: 4. The CDR3 loop reads CASSLASGMETQYF. Here the CDR3 DNA reads TGTGCCAGCAGCTTGGCTAGCGGGATGGAGACCCAGTACTTC.

The rearrangement links TRBV5-1 to TRBJ2-1; 15 positions agree with TRBD2. The germline CDR1 and CDR2 sequences are SGHRS and YFSETQ. The CDR3 is 21 residues long. V dropped 4 bases and J dropped 7; count of bases not matched to a gene: 21. As DNA, the CDR3 is TGCGCCAGCAGCCCCAACGTTGGACTAGCGGGAGGGCAAGTCGTGGGAAATGAGCAGTTCTTC. This encodes CASSPNVGLAGGQVVGNEQFF.

The chain links TRBV4-2 to TRBJ2-7, with TRBD2 as a possible D gene (6 bases). V lost 0 bases to trimming and J lost 0 bases, with 12 bases between them. The CDR3 totals 16 residues. Per germline, CDR1 LGHNA and CDR2 YNFKEQ. The CDR3 sequence is CASSQEASVHSYEQYF. The CDR3 nucleotides are TGTGCCAGCAGCCAAGAGGCTAGCGTCCACTCCTACGAGCAGTACTTC.

CDR3 coding DNA: TGTGCCAGCTCACCGCCCGGGACAGGGGTCTACGAGCAGTACTTC. Its protein product is CASSPPGTGVYEQYF. This chain joins TRBV18 and TRBJ2-7; 10 nucleotides match TRBD1. The CDR3 sequence is 15 residues long. V trimming: 3 bases; J trimming: 3 bases; junction bases outside the gene matches: 5. From germline, CDR1 is KGHSH and CDR2 LQKENI.

This clone was seen only once. The chain joins TRBV6-4 to TRBJ2-2; 11 nucleotides agree with TRBD2. Germline V gives CDR1 MRHNA, CDR2 SNTAGT. The CDR3 runs to 19 residues. The V and J ends lost 6 bases and 5 bases, in that order; junction bases with no gene match: 17. The CDR3 region is CASSPLGLAALGRTGELFF. The CDR3 bases are TGTGCCAGCAGCCCATTGGGACTAGCGGCCTTAGGGCGAACCGGGGAGCTGTTTTTT.

The chain links TRBV9 to TRBJ1-1; D is unresolved. There are 14 residues in the CDR3. CDR1 SGDLS and CDR2 YYNGEE come from the germline V gene. Trimming took 0 bases from V and 5 from J, leaving 11 bases between them. The CDR3 loop is CASSVGGLGTEAFF. DNA for the CDR3: TGTGCCAGCAGCGTAGGAGGGTTGGGGACTGAAGCTTTCTTT.

This clone was seen once. V usage is TRBV18 and J usage is TRBJ2-1, with TRBD1 matching over 8 bases. Germline CDR1 KGHSH, CDR2 LQKENI. CDR3 length: 16 amino acids. J lost 4 bases, V lost 4 bases, and 9 bases had no gene match. CDR3 sequence reads: CASSRAPDRAYNEQFF. CDR3 in DNA: TGTGCCAGCTCACGGGCTCCGGACAGGGCTTACAATGAGCAGTTCTTC. Variable domain in full (rest from reference TRBV18 and TRBJ2-1): NAGVMQNPRHLVRRRGQEARLRCSPMKGHSHVYWYRQLPEEGLKFMVYLQKENIIDESGMPKERFSAEFPKEGPSILRIQQVVRGDSAAYFCASSRAPDRAYNEQFFGPGTRLTVL.

The chain is built from TRBV29-1 and TRBJ2-2; D is ambiguous. This CDR3 contains 14 residues. Germline assignment: CDR1 SQVTM and CDR2 ANQGSEA. The V gene lost 6 bases and the J gene lost 0 bases, with 11 bases spanning the gap. The DNA for the CDR3 is TGCAGCGTCCGATACTATTCGAACACCGGGGAGCTGTTTTTT. This gives the protein CSVRYYSNTGELFF.

Only a few counts were recorded for this clone. The V and J genes are TRBV5-4 and TRBJ1-6; the D gene is possibly TRBD1 (5 bases). CDR3 length: 18 residues. From germline, CDR1 is SGHNT and CDR2 YYREEE (reference sequence). Trimming left V 4 bases short and J 6 bases short, with 23 bases between. The CDR3 DNA reads TGTGCCAGCAGCCGCGAAGGGGTTGTGCTTACCGGTAATTCACCCCTCCACTTT. Protein product: CASSREGVVLTGNSPLHF. The full variable domain, completed using reference TRBV5-4 and TRBJ1-6, is ETGVTQSPTHLIKTRGQQVTLRCSSQSGHNTVSWYQQALGQGPQFIFQYYREEENGRGNFPPRFSGLQFPNYSSELNVNALELDDSALYLCASSREGVVLTGNSPLHFGNGTRLTVT.

The V and J genes are TRBV11-3 and TRBJ2-5; 14 bases are shared with TRBD2. The trim removed 5 bases at V and 4 bases at J, leaving 3 bases unmatched. The length of the CDR3 is 15 residues. The germline gives CDR1 SGHNT, CDR2 YENEEA. The CDR3 DNA follows: TGTGCCAGCAGCATAGGGACTAGCGGGGGAGAGACCCAGTACTTC. This encodes CASSIGTSGGETQYF.

The rearrangement links TRBV28 to TRBJ2-7; D call uncertain. The CDR3 loop spans 11 amino acids. V was cut by 6 bases and J by 7 bases, with 10 bases left in between. Germline CDR1 and CDR2: MDHEN and SYDVKM. This chain's CDR3 is CASRRYGEQYF. DNA of the CDR3: TGTGCCAGCAGAAGGTACGGGGAGCAGTACTTC.

CDR3 region: CATSDSLAGRDEQFF. In DNA, the CDR3 is TGTGCCACCAGTGATTCCTTAGCGGGAAGGGATGAGCAGTTCTTC. This chain links TRBV24-1 with TRBJ2-1, with 8 bases matching TRBD2. Germline lookup yields CDR1 KGHDR and CDR2 SFDVKD. The V and J ends lost 2 bases and 8 bases, in that order; junction bases with no gene match: 7. The CDR3 contains 15 residues.

This clone was detected once. The chain carries TRBV15 and TRBJ2-2, with 12 bases identical to TRBD2. Germline assignment: CDR1 LNHNV and CDR2 YYDKDF (reference sequence). This CDR3 comprises 18 residues. The ends lost 0 bases at V and 5 bases at J; junction bases unmatched: 7. The CDR3 nucleotides are TGTGCCACCAGCAGAGATAGCCTAGCGGGAGGGCCAACCGGGGAGCTGTTTTTT. It encodes CATSRDSLAGGPTGELFF.

The rearrangement uses TRBV12-3 or TRBV12-4 and TRBJ1-3; D remains ambiguous. Deletions cut 5 bases from V and 9 bases from J, with 11 bases between. This CDR3 has 12 residues. DNA for the CDR3: TGTGCCAGCAGTACCTTACTAACCACCATATATTTT. Encoded protein: CASSTLLTTIYF.

This rearrangement joins TRBV19 to TRBJ1-4; unclear D gene. Trimming took off 7 bases at V and 11 bases at J, with 14 bases between the two ends. This CDR3 has 12 residues. Germline V CDR1 and CDR2: LNHDA, SQIVND (reference sequence). CDR3: CASTVGQKKLFF. In DNA form, the CDR3 reads TGTGCCAGTACCGTGGGCCAAAAGAAACTGTTTTTT.

The chain links TRBV18 to TRBJ1-3; 8 bases are shared with TRBD1. Germline CDR1 is KGHSH and CDR2 is LQKENI. The CDR3 is 16 residues long. V was clipped by 6 bases and J by 1 base; unmatched bases: 8. CDR3 amino acids: CASSVGQGRSGNTIYF. In nucleotides, the CDR3 is TGTGCCAGCTCCGTCGGACAGGGCAGGTCTGGAAACACCATATATTTT.

This chain joins TRBV7-2 and TRBJ1-1; D perhaps matches TRBD1 (5 bases). This CDR3 spans 15 amino acids. The germline V gene encodes CDR1 SGHTA and CDR2 FQGNSA. V shed 0 bases and J shed 0 bases, with 8 bases lying between them. CDR3: CASSLAQGVNTEAFF. Written as DNA, the CDR3 is TGTGCCAGCAGCTTAGCGCAGGGCGTGAACACTGAAGCTTTCTTT.

The V and J genes are TRBV4-2 and TRBJ1-1, with TRBD1 matching 7 bases. The CDR3 sequence is 15 residues long. The germline gives CDR1 LGHNA, CDR2 YNFKEQ. V shed 4 bases and J 2 bases; nucleotides not matched to a gene: 7. The CDR3 loop is CASSPRGARNTEAFF. DNA of the CDR3: TGTGCCAGCAGCCCCAGGGGGGCCCGCAACACTGAAGCTTTCTTT.

This clone showed up just once. The J gene is TRBJ2-7, the V gene TRBV9; a weak D match, TRBD2 (6 bases). CDR1 is SGDLS, CDR2 YYNGEE, per germline. V lost 0 bases to trimming and J lost 4 bases, with 14 bases between them. The CDR3 has 15 amino acids. DNA of the CDR3: TGTGCCAGCAGCGTAGATGTGGGAGGCTATTACGAGCAGTACTTC. It specifies CASSVDVGGYYEQYF.

The gene calls are TRBV28 and TRBJ2-5, with TRBD2 matching 11 bases. The CDR3 consists of 16 residues. With 4 bases clipped from V and 2 bases from J, the junction kept 6 bases outside the gene matches. Germline V gives CDR1 MDHEN, CDR2 SYDVKM. The CDR3, as DNA: TGTGCCAGCAGTTCCGGGACTAGCGGCCCTCAAGAGACCCAGTACTTC. It translates to CASSSGTSGPQETQYF.

The chain recombines TRBV4-1 with TRBJ1-2; 8 bases match TRBD1. The CDR3 runs 16 residues. The germline gives CDR1 MGHRA, CDR2 YSYEKL. Trimming removed 5 bases from V and 8 bases from J; junction bases left unmatched: 16. CDR3 sequence reads: CASSASPGQGREGYTF. CDR3 DNA: TGCGCCAGCAGCGCAAGCCCCGGACAGGGACGGGAAGGCTACACCTTC.

The J gene is TRBJ2-5, the V gene TRBV28; tentatively, D is TRBD2 (5 bases). Germline assignment: CDR1 MDHEN and CDR2 SYDVKM. The V end was cut by 2 bases, the J end by 5 bases, with 9 bases between. The CDR3 sequence is 13 residues long. CDR3 coding DNA: TGTGCCAGCAGTTTAGGCGGGCGGGAGACCCAGTACTTC. Protein sequence: CASSLGGRETQYF.

A single count supports this clone. The rearrangement joins TRBV11-2 to TRBJ2-5, with 7 bases matching TRBD2. The ends lost 5 bases at V and 1 base at J; junction bases unmatched: 7. Germline CDR1 reads SGHAT; CDR2 reads FQNNGV. The CDR3 length is 15 residues. The chain's CDR3 is CASSPGTTFQETQYF. CDR3 coding DNA: TGTGCCAGCAGCCCGGGGACTACCTTCCAAGAGACCCAGTACTTC.